A selection of T cell receptor beta chains follows, all from one sample in a study of cytotoxic CD8 clonotypes in ibrutinib-treated CLL. Sequencing was performed with immunoSEQ multiplex PCR; in TCRdb, only in-frame clones are kept and a portion is missing. Among around 310,000 clones listed, just under 80% were seen once. The sample here was PBMCs, taken before ibrutinib treatment. All receptors derive from a human donor with chronic lymphocytic leukemia. Each CDR3 is given with its conserved first and last residue. The D gene is left open where the match is weak. Clone size is not always given. Where it is, it says once, few, many or a class for expanded clones.

v_call: TRBV5-1
d_call: -
j_call: TRBJ2-5
clone_size: -
cdr3_aa: CASSFLLDAETQYF
cdr3_nt: TGCGCCAGCAGCTTTCTGCTAGACGCAGAGACCCAGTACTTC

v_call: TRBV6-5
d_call: -
j_call: TRBJ1-2
clone_size: -
cdr3_aa: CASNGGYGESYGYTF
cdr3_nt: TGTGCCAGCAACGGCGGCTACGGGGAATCCTATGGCTACACCTTC

v_call: TRBV14
d_call: TRBD1
j_call: TRBJ2-7
clone_size: -
cdr3_aa: CASKAGTGVAEQYF
cdr3_nt: TGTGCCAGCAAAGCCGGGACAGGGGTCGCGGAGCAGTACTTC

v_call: TRBV2
d_call: TRBD2
j_call: TRBJ2-3
clone_size: -
cdr3_aa: CASKPSGRTDTQYF
cdr3_nt: TGTGCCAGCAAGCCTAGCGGGAGGACAGATACGCAGTATTTT

v_call: TRBV4-3
d_call: -
j_call: TRBJ1-3
clone_size: -
cdr3_aa: CASSQESHFGNTIYF
cdr3_nt: TGCGCCAGCAGCCAAGAGTCTCACTTCGGAAACACCATATATTTT

v_call: TRBV7-3
d_call: TRBD2
j_call: TRBJ2-3
clone_size: -
cdr3_aa: CASSLGASGRIDTQYF
cdr3_nt: TGTGCCAGCAGCTTAGGGGCTAGCGGGAGAATAGATACGCAGTATTTT

v_call: TRBV10-3
d_call: -
j_call: TRBJ2-7
clone_size: -
cdr3_aa: CAIQTGIEQYF
cdr3_nt: TGTGCCATACAGACCGGTATCGAGCAGTACTTC

v_call: TRBV5-1
d_call: TRBD1
j_call: TRBJ1-2
clone_size: -
cdr3_aa: CASRIGQGPNYGYTF
cdr3_nt: TGCGCCAGCAGAATAGGACAGGGTCCTAACTATGGCTACACCTTC

v_call: TRBV4-2
d_call: -
j_call: TRBJ2-3
clone_size: few
cdr3_aa: CASSQGVTTDTQYF
cdr3_nt: TGTGCCAGCAGCCAAGGCGTCACCACAGATACGCAGTATTTT

v_call: TRBV4-3
d_call: -
j_call: TRBJ2-3
clone_size: -
cdr3_aa: CASSQYTSPANTQYF
cdr3_nt: TGCGCCAGCAGCCAATATACCTCCCCAGCGAATACGCAGTATTTT

v_call: TRBV5-4
d_call: -
j_call: TRBJ2-7
clone_size: -
cdr3_aa: CASSLEVHYEQYF
cdr3_nt: TGTGCCAGCAGCTTGGAAGTACATTACGAGCAGTACTTC

v_call: TRBV14
d_call: -
j_call: TRBJ2-3
clone_size: -
cdr3_aa: CASSQEGGSTDTQYF
cdr3_nt: TGTGCCAGCAGCCAAGAAGGCGGGAGCACAGATACGCAGTATTTT

v_call: TRBV7-7
d_call: -
j_call: TRBJ2-5
clone_size: -
cdr3_aa: CASSLIPGAGQETQYF
cdr3_nt: TGTGCCAGCAGCTTAATCCCCGGGGCTGGACAAGAGACCCAGTACTTC

v_call: TRBV11-2
d_call: -
j_call: TRBJ2-7
clone_size: -
cdr3_aa: CASSLGRLADYEQYF
cdr3_nt: TGTGCCAGCAGCTTAGGTCGCTTAGCGGATTACGAGCAGTACTTC

v_call: TRBV15
d_call: TRBD1
j_call: TRBJ1-5
clone_size: -
cdr3_aa: CATSGEGDRGEGNQPQHF
cdr3_nt: TGTGCCACCAGCGGAGAAGGGGACAGGGGGGAAGGCAATCAGCCCCAGCATTTT

v_call: TRBV6-5
d_call: -
j_call: TRBJ2-7
clone_size: -
cdr3_aa: CASSQSYEQYF
cdr3_nt: TGTGCCAGCAGTCAATCCTACGAGCAGTACTTC

v_call: TRBV19
d_call: -
j_call: TRBJ2-7
clone_size: -
cdr3_aa: CASSIDINRNYEQYF
cdr3_nt: TGTGCCAGTAGTATAGACATCAACAGGAACTACGAGCAGTACTTC